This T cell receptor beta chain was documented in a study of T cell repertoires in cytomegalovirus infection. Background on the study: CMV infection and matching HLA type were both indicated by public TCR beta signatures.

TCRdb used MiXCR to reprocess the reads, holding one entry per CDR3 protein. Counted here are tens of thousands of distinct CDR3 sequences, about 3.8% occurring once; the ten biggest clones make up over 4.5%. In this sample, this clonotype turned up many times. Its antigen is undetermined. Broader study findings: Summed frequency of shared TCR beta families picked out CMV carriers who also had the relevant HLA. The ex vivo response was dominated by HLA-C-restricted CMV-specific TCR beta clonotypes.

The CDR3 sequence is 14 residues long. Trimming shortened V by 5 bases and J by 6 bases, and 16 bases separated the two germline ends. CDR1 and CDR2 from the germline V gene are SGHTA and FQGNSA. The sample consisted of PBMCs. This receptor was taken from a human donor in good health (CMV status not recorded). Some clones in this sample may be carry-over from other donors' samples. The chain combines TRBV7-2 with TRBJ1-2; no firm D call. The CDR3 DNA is TGTGCCAGCAGCCCCGGTGGCTCGTACCATGGCTACACCTTC. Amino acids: CASSPGGSYHGYTF.